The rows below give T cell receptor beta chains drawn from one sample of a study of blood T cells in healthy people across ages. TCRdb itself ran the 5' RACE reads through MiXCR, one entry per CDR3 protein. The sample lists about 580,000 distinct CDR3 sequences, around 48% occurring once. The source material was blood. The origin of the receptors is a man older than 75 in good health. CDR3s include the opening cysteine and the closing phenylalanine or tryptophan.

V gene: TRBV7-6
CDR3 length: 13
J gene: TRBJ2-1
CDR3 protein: CASSLARLGRLFF

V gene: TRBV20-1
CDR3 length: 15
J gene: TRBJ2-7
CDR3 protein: CSARGGLAAVAEQYF

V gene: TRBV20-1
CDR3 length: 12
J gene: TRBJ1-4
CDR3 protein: CSVSGSREKLFF

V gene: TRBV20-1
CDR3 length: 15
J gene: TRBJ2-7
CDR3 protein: CSARDLAGVTYEQYF

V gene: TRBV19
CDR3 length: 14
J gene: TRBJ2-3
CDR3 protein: CASRPTSITDTQYF

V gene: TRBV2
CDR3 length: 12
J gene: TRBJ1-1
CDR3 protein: CASSETDTEAFF

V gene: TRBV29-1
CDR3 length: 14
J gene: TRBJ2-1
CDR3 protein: CSVEGRERYNEQFF

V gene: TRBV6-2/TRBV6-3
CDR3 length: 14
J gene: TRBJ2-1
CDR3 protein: CASSLDRAGNEQFF

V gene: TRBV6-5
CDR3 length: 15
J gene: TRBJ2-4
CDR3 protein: CASSYWGRGLGIQYF

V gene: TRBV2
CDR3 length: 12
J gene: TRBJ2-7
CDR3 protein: CASSVWGDEQYF

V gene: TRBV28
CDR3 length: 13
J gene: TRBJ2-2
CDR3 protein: CASLAANTGELFF

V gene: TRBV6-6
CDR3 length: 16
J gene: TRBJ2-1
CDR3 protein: CASSYSYSGRANEQFF

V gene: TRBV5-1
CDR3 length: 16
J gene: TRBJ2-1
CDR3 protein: CASSFLGVSGNNEQFF

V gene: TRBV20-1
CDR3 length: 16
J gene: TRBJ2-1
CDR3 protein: CSAREGSGRANNEQFF

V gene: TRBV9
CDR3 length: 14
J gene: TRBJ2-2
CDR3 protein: CASSATGGAGQLFF

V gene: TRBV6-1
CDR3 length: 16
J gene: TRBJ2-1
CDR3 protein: CASSDSGRDMDNEQFF

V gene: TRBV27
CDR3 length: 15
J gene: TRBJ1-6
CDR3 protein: CASSSVQLRASPLHF